This paragraph reports one T cell receptor beta chain. The antigen is unknown. There were likely unrecorded immune exposures, though donors were nominally healthy when sampled. Amplification used 60 Vbeta primers and 13 Jbeta primers. Generated by immunoSEQ multiplex PCR, the TCRdb table keeps only in-frame clones and is missing some. Among some 190,000 clones listed, over 65% were seen once. The sample originates from a study of cytomegalovirus exposure and HLA in healthy donors. Study-level points and caveats: A later analysis found common viral pathogens apparently linked to several of the most significant clusters. A later analysis showed HLA-associated TCR beta chains outstripping equally common others in clonal expansion. Presence/absence analyses supposed approximately even sequencing depth among donors.

The clonotype comes from a man aged 35 to 55 in good health and CMV-seropositive. The material sequenced was PBMCs.

The CDR3 reads CASNLIQGAGAYQPQHF. In DNA, the CDR3 is TGTGCCAGCAACCTAATACAGGGGGCGGGGGCATATCAGCCCCAGCATTTT. The rearrangement joins TRBV5-8 to TRBJ1-5, with 9 bases matching TRBD1. Germline V CDR1 and CDR2: SGHTS, YDEGEE. With 6 bases clipped from V and 5 bases from J, the junction kept 15 bases outside the gene matches. This CDR3 is 17 amino acids long. Complete variable domain (other parts from reference TRBV5-8 and TRBJ1-5): EAGVTQSPTHLIKTRGQQATLRCSPISGHTSVYWYQQALGLGLQFLLWYDEGEERNRGNFPPRFSGRQFPNYSSELNVNALELEDSALYLCASNLIQGAGAYQPQHFGDGTRLSIL.